The 28 T cell receptor beta chains given below trace back to one sample, sequenced in a study of identical twins. TCRdb recomputed calls from the 5' RACE reads with MiXCR, one row per CDR3 protein. The sample records more than 1.5 million distinct CDR3 sequences, more than 30% being singletons. Material: cord blood. These TCRs come from a newborn girl in good health.

This clonotype showed up just once. The chain employs TRBV20-1 and TRBJ1-5, with D possibly matching TRBD1 (5 bases). The germline gives CDR1 DFQATT, CDR2 SNEGSKA (reference sequence). The CDR3 covers 15 residues. Trimming cost V 3 bases and J 3 bases, with 15 bases left between them. The CDR3 nucleotides read TGCAGTGCTAGTAAAGCGACAGACTCCAATCAGCCCCAGCATTTT. Amino acid sequence: CSASKATDSNQPQHF.

This clonotype was recorded a few times. The J gene is TRBJ1-5, the V gene TRBV12-3 or TRBV12-4; D call uncertain. V shed 2 bases and J shed 0 bases, with 8 bases lying between them. The CDR3 length is 15 residues. Here the CDR3 reads CASSLTVHSNQPQHF. In DNA, the CDR3 is TGTGCCAGCAGTTTAACAGTTCATAGCAATCAGCCCCAGCATTTT.

V and J are TRBV9 and TRBJ2-1; possible D gene TRBD2, 6 bases. The CDR3 spans 15 residues. V lost 3 bases to trimming and J lost 0 bases, with 10 bases between them. Germline CDR1 and CDR2: SGDLS and YYNGEE. CDR3 bases: TGTGCCAGCAGCGATAGCGGTATCTCCTACAATGAGCAGTTCTTC. Amino acid sequence: CASSDSGISYNEQFF.

In its sample, this clonotype was seen a few times. V gene TRBV18 combines with J gene TRBJ2-4, with TRBD1 matching over 7 bases. V lost 3 bases, J lost 13 bases, and 12 bases stayed unmatched. The CDR3 totals 14 residues. Germline V lookup: CDR1 KGHSH, CDR2 LQKENI. The CDR3 region has the DNA TGTGCCAGCTCACCTACCCGACAGGGAAACGAACAGTACTTC. Amino acids: CASSPTRQGNEQYF.

At least ten counts were recorded for this clonotype. This sequence joins TRBV15 and TRBJ1-2, with D uncertain. Trimming left V 0 bases short and J 0 bases short, with 2 bases between. The CDR3 runs 13 residues. CDR1 and CDR2 (germline): LNHNV, YYDKDF (reference sequence). The CDR3 DNA sequence: TGTGCCACCAGCAGAGACACTAACTATGGCTACACCTTC. Encoded protein: CATSRDTNYGYTF.

V gene TRBV7-2 combines with J gene TRBJ2-1; TRBD2 matches 7 bases. The length of the CDR3 is 16 residues. CDR1 and CDR2 (germline): SGHTA, FQGNSA. Trimming removed 2 bases from V and 3 bases from J; junction bases left unmatched: 7. CDR3: CASSLFSTGGYNEQFF. CDR3 sequence (DNA): TGTGCCAGCAGCTTATTTTCTACGGGGGGCTACAATGAGCAGTTCTTC.

CDR3 region: CASSGLAGGPGDTQYF. The DNA of the CDR3 is TGTGCCAGCAGTGGACTAGCGGGAGGGCCGGGAGATACGCAGTATTTT. This chain connects TRBV6-1 to TRBJ2-3, with TRBD2 matching over 14 bases. V gave up 4 bases and J gave up 5 bases; unmatched junction bases: 5. Germline V gene lookup returns CDR1 MNHNS and CDR2 SASEGT. The CDR3 spans 16 residues.

This clonotype was picked up a small number of times. This chain uses TRBV4-2 with TRBJ2-1; 13 positions match TRBD2. The J segment lost 3 bases and the V segment lost 0 bases, leaving 11 bases of the junction unmatched. This CDR3 has 20 amino acids. From germline, CDR1 is LGHNA and CDR2 YNFKEQ. CDR3 coding DNA: TGTGCCAGCAGCCAAGATTTATTCGGACTAGCGGGGGCCCTCTACAATGAGCAGTTCTTC. Protein product: CASSQDLFGLAGALYNEQFF.

J is TRBJ2-4 and V is TRBV20-1, with 10 bases that match TRBD2. The J call could be wrong; TRBJ2-7 is a better fit for the DNA end. Germline CDR1 DFQATT, CDR2 SNEGSKA (reference sequence). The CDR3 covers 16 residues. As DNA, the CDR3 is TGCAGTGCTAGAGCTGGACTAGCGGCCCGTCGCTACGAGCAGTACTTC. Translated: CSARAGLAARRYEQYF.

This clonotype was counted only a few times. In DNA, the CDR3 is TGTGCCACCAGTGATTTGGACCGGGACAGGGGAACAGATACGCAGTATTTT. It encodes CATSDLDRDRGTDTQYF. The genes are TRBV24-1 and TRBJ2-3, with 10 bases fitting TRBD1. CDR3 length equals 17 residues. V gave up 0 bases and J gave up 3 bases; unmatched junction bases: 5. From germline, CDR1 is KGHDR and CDR2 SFDVKD.

The chain links TRBV7-2 to TRBJ2-3, with TRBD2 matching 10 bases. The trim removed 5 bases at V and 5 bases at J, leaving 10 bases unmatched. This CDR3 has 16 residues. Germline V gene sequence: CDR1 SGHTA, CDR2 FQGNSA. The CDR3: CASSPSGGPQRDTQYF. The CDR3 DNA sequence: TGTGCCAGCAGCCCTAGCGGGGGCCCCCAAAGAGATACGCAGTATTTT.

This clonotype appeared a few times. V gene TRBV9 combines with J gene TRBJ1-2, with TRBD1 identical over 7 bases. V shed 0 bases and J 2 bases; nucleotides not matched to a gene: 10. The germline gives CDR1 SGDLS, CDR2 YYNGEE. CDR3 size: 17 residues. CDR3 sequence: CASSVVGLRDRNYGYTF. The CDR3 DNA reads TGTGCCAGCAGCGTAGTGGGGCTCCGGGACAGAAACTATGGCTACACCTTC.

This chain uses TRBV28 with TRBJ2-7, with D unclear. This CDR3 has 13 amino acids. Trimming pared 3 bases from V and 6 bases from J, leaving 12 bases between. Germline lookup yields CDR1 MDHEN and CDR2 SYDVKM. CDR3 loop: CASSFEPLREQYF. CDR3 nucleotides: TGTGCCAGCAGTTTCGAGCCCCTACGCGAGCAGTACTTC.

This chain links TRBV7-9 with TRBJ1-2; perhaps TRBD1 as D (5 bases). With 3 bases removed from V and 6 bases from J, the gap between germline ends came to 14 bases. CDR1 and CDR2 from the germline V gene are SEHNR and FQNEAQ (reference sequence). The CDR3 sequence is 14 residues long. Here the CDR3 DNA reads TGTGCCAGCAGCTTTGTATCGGGGACGAATGGCTACACCTTC. Translating gives CASSFVSGTNGYTF.

The chain employs TRBV20-1 and TRBJ1-1; 7 bases align to TRBD1. CDR1 is DFQATT and CDR2 is SNEGSKA in the germline V gene (reference sequence). The CDR3 is 15 amino acids. J lost 11 bases, V lost 3 bases, and 18 bases had no gene match. CDR3 amino acids: CSASPGQDPVKLAFF. The CDR3 DNA is TGCAGTGCTAGTCCCGGACAGGATCCCGTGAAGTTGGCTTTCTTT.

The rearrangement joins TRBV9 to TRBJ2-4; TRBD1 aligns across 7 bases. The end of the DNA is better explained by TRBJ2-7, so the J call may be wrong. The V gene's germline CDR1 is SGDLS and CDR2 YYNGEE. This CDR3 contains 13 residues. As DNA, the CDR3 is TGTGCCAGCAGCGTAACATACAGGGGCGAGCAGTACTTC. Its translation is CASSVTYRGEQYF.

This clonotype was detected many times. The rearrangement joins TRBV7-2 to TRBJ2-3, with D perhaps matching TRBD2 (6 bases). With 7 bases removed from V and 3 bases from J, the gap between germline ends came to 17 bases. CDR1 is SGHTA, CDR2 FQGNSA, per germline. This CDR3 has 15 residues. The CDR3 sequence: CASTRDFSMTDTQYF. CDR3 DNA sequence: TGTGCCAGCACCCGGGACTTTTCTATGACAGATACGCAGTATTTT.

Of note for this clonotype: The junction differs from germline at one of its ends, possibly a read error. The DNA for the CDR3 is TGCAACGTTGAAGGGCCTAGCGGGAGCATCCGTCGGCCATACAATGAGCAGTTCTTC. Translation: CNVEGPSGSIRRPYNEQFF. The V gene is TRBV29-1, the J gene TRBJ2-1; 10 nucleotides agree with TRBD2. The CDR3 has 19 amino acids. Germline V lookup: CDR1 SQVTM, CDR2 ANQGSEA.

The chain combines TRBV30 with TRBJ1-1; tentative D call: TRBD1 (5 bases). The CDR3 contains 12 residues. Germline CDR1 is GTSNPN and CDR2 is SVGIG (reference sequence). V lost 8 bases and J lost 3, with 13 bases in between. DNA for the CDR3: TGTGCCAGGAAGGGAGGGGACACTGAAGCTTTCTTT. Its protein is CARKGGDTEAFF. The variable domain in full, completed from reference TRBV30 and TRBJ1-1, reads SQTIHQWPATLVQPVGSPLSLECTVEGTSNPNLYWYRQAAGRGLQLLFYSVGIGQISSEVPQNLSASRPQDRQFILSSKKLLLSDSGFYLCARKGGDTEAFFGQGTRLTVV.

This clonotype has a count of ten or more. The V and J genes are TRBV27 and TRBJ2-7; no reliable D call. The CDR3 length is 16 residues. CDR1 and CDR2 from the germline V gene are MNHEY and SMNVEV (reference sequence). V lost 0 bases, J lost 3 bases, and 15 bases lay in between. CDR3 region: CASSLSFVLINYEQYF. For the CDR3, the DNA is TGTGCCAGCAGTTTATCGTTCGTACTGATCAACTACGAGCAGTACTTC.

The rearrangement links TRBV28 to TRBJ2-5, with TRBD2 matching 8 bases. J lost 2 bases, V lost 3 bases, and 11 bases had no gene match. The CDR3 is 17 amino acids. In germline, CDR1 is MDHEN, CDR2 SYDVKM. The CDR3 nucleotides read TGTGCCAGCAGTTTCTTTAGGGCGGGAGGCCCACAAGAGACCCAGTACTTC. Amino acid sequence: CASSFFRAGGPQETQYF.

For the CDR3, the DNA is TGCAGTGCTAGTTGGACAGGGATGGATCAGCCCCAGCATTTT. Protein: CSASWTGMDQPQHF. V is TRBV20-1 and J is TRBJ1-5; 8 positions match TRBD1. The CDR3 is 14 amino acids. Germline CDR1 and CDR2: DFQATT and SNEGSKA (reference sequence). V shed 3 bases, J shed 5 bases, and the junction held 6 bases outside the gene matches.

The gene calls are TRBV30 and TRBJ1-2, with D uncertain. Germline V gene sequence: CDR1 GTSNPN, CDR2 SVGIG (reference sequence). The germline V and J ends were trimmed by 4 bases and 4 bases, with 7 bases remaining between them. The CDR3 spans 11 residues. CDR3 nucleotide sequence: TGTGCCTGGAAGTGGGTCTATGGCTACACCTTC. It encodes CAWKWVYGYTF.

The chain links TRBV20-1 to TRBJ2-3; 7 bases map to TRBD1. The CDR3 is made up of 14 amino acids. The trim removed 5 bases at V and 2 bases at J, leaving 7 bases unmatched. Per germline, CDR1 DFQATT and CDR2 SNEGSKA (reference sequence). The CDR3 loop reads CSAPGTEHTDTQYF. As DNA, the CDR3 is TGCAGTGCTCCCGGGACAGAGCACACAGATACGCAGTATTTT.

This clonotype was observed a few times. The chain combines TRBV7-2 with TRBJ1-5, with D unresolved. The V end lost 0 bases, the J end lost 7 bases, and 7 bases lay between the germline ends. Germline V CDR1 and CDR2: SGHTA, FQGNSA. The CDR3 covers 13 residues. The CDR3 sequence: CASSLAFGQPQHF. The CDR3 DNA follows: TGTGCCAGCAGCTTAGCCTTCGGGCAGCCCCAGCATTTT. The full variable domain, in which reference TRBV7-2 and TRBJ1-5 provide the parts outside the CDR3, is GAGVSQSPSNKVTEKGKDVELRCDPISGHTALYWYRQSLGQGLEFLIYFQGNSAPDKSGLPSDRFSAERTGGSVSTLTIQRTQQEDSAVYLCASSLAFGQPQHFGDGTRLSIL.

This clonotype occurred a few times. A much bigger clone sits one base away, suggesting this may be a read error. The rearrangement joins TRBV6-2 or TRBV6-3 to TRBJ2-1; 12 bases line up with TRBD1. The V gene's germline CDR1 is MNHEY and CDR2 SVGEGT. The CDR3 spans 15 residues. In DNA, the CDR3 is TGTGCCAGCAGTTACGGGACAGGGGGCTACAATGAGCTGTTCTTC. As protein: CASSYGTGGYNELFF.

The chain recombines TRBV25-1 with TRBJ1-4; maybe TRBD1 (5 bases). This CDR3 has 16 amino acids. V was pared by 5 bases and J by 0 bases, with 13 bases between. Germline V lookup: CDR1 MGHDK, CDR2 SYGVNS. This chain's CDR3 is CASSHSWGPTNEKLFF. For the CDR3, the DNA is TGTGCCAGCAGTCATTCCTGGGGCCCAACTAATGAAAAACTGTTTTTT.

About this clonotype: One end of the junction is discordant with germline, which a read error may explain. This chain links TRBV7-9 with TRBJ1-1; D gene uncertain. The CDR3 extends over 15 amino acids. Looked up from germline, CDR1 is SEHNR and CDR2 is FQNEAQ (reference sequence). CDR3 in DNA: TGTGCCAGCACCTTAAGAACGGTCTTGAACACTGAAGCTTTCTTT. Translated, it gives CASTLRTVLNTEAFF. Full variable domain (remainder filled in from reference TRBV7-9 and TRBJ1-1): DTGVSQNPRHKITKRGQNVTFRCDPISEHNRLYWYRQTLGQGPEFLTYFQNEAQLEKSRLLSDRFSAERPKGSFSTLEIQRTEQGDSAMYLCASTLRTVLNTEAFFGQGTRLTVV.